The 29 T cell receptor beta chains listed next were all sequenced from one sample in a study of T cell responses to AZD1222 COVID-19 vaccine. TCRdb keeps only in-frame clones here, not all; method: immunoSEQ multiplex PCR. Of 120,000 or so clones listed, 89% were seen once; the top ten hold roughly 1.6%. The material sequenced was peripheral blood, taken on day 0 of AZD1222 vaccination. Source of these receptors: an adult in good health.

This chain uses TRBV7-3 with TRBJ1-1, with 8 bases fitting TRBD1. This CDR3 region has 14 residues. V lost 3 bases and J lost 5; bases outside the gene matches: 5. Germline values: CDR1 SGHTA, CDR2 FQGTGA. As DNA, the CDR3 is TGTGCCAGCAGCTTCACAGGGGGAGATACTGAAGCTTTCTTT. Protein product: CASSFTGGDTEAFF. Full variable domain (missing parts from reference TRBV7-3 and TRBJ1-1): GAGVSQTPSNKVTEKGKYVELRCDPISGHTALYWYRQSLGQGPEFLIYFQGTGAADDSGLPNDRFFAVRPEGSVSTLKIQRTERGDSAVYLCASSFTGGDTEAFFGQGTRLTVV.

This chain connects TRBV4-2 to TRBJ2-7; no reliable D call. Trimming took off 3 bases at V and 6 bases at J, with 12 bases between the two ends. The CDR3 has 13 residues. Germline V CDR1 and CDR2: LGHNA, YNFKEQ. The CDR3 DNA sequence: TGTGCCAGCAGCCAGCCCGAGAACCTCGAGCAGTACTTC. Residues: CASSQPENLEQYF.

V is TRBV10-3 and J is TRBJ2-2; 8 positions agree with TRBD1. The germline V gene encodes CDR1 ENHRY and CDR2 SYGVKD. This CDR3 has 14 residues. Germline trimming cut 6 bases from V and 0 bases from J; bases unmatched to any gene: 0. CDR3 nucleotide sequence: TGTGCCATCAGGGACAGGGCGAACACCGGGGAGCTGTTTTTT. Its translation: CAIRDRANTGELFF.

The V gene is TRBV3-1 (or the pseudogene TRBV3-2), the J gene TRBJ1-6; D ambiguous. From germline, CDR1 is LGHDT and CDR2 YNNKEL (reference sequence). The CDR3 sequence is 12 residues long. V lost 2 bases and J 9 bases, leaving 5 bases between the germline ends. CDR3 nucleotide sequence: TGTGCCAGCAGCCAACGGAGTTCACCCCTCCACTTT. This translates into CASSQRSSPLHF.

The rearrangement links TRBV14 to TRBJ1-1, with a weak D call TRBD1 (5 bases). Per germline, CDR1 SGHDN and CDR2 FVKESK. V was shortened by 4 bases and J by 5 bases, with 20 bases between the two germline ends. This CDR3 is built from 16 residues. In nucleotides, the CDR3 is TGTGCCAGCAGCCCAGGAACCGGGACCTACGCGACTGAAGCTTTCTTT. As protein: CASSPGTGTYATEAFF.

The table lists this clone with a count of one. This chain joins TRBV19 and TRBJ2-7; D gene unclear. From germline, CDR1 is LNHDA and CDR2 SQIVND (reference sequence). V lost 1 base and J 6 bases, leaving 16 bases between the germline ends. CDR3 length equals 15 residues. The CDR3 protein is CASSIGTMTWGEQYF. CDR3 nucleotide sequence: TGTGCCAGTAGTATAGGGACCATGACCTGGGGCGAGCAGTACTTC.

The chain links TRBV10-2 to TRBJ1-5; TRBD1 agrees at 9 bases. Trimming cost V 6 bases and J 1 base; bases outside gene matches: 4. This CDR3 region has 15 residues. Germline CDR1 and CDR2: WSHSY and SAAADI. As DNA, the CDR3 is TGCGCCAGCAGGACCACAGGGGGCAGCAATCAGCCCCAGCATTTT. The encoded protein is CASRTTGGSNQPQHF.

The chain combines TRBV2 with TRBJ1-6; D perhaps matches TRBD1 (5 bases). Germline CDR1 and CDR2: SNHLY and FYNNEI. Between the trimmed V and J ends, which lost 4 bases and 4 bases, there was a span of 11 bases. The CDR3 covers 15 residues. This CDR3 is CASSGATVYNSPLHF. The CDR3, as DNA: TGTGCCAGCAGTGGCGCGACAGTATATAATTCACCCCTCCACTTT. The complete variable domain, with remaining parts taken from reference TRBV2 and TRBJ1-6, reads EPEVTQTPSHQVTQMGQEVILRCVPISNHLYFYWYRQILGQKVEFLVSFYNNEISEKSEIFDDQFSVERPDGSNFTLKIRSTKLEDSAMYFCASSGATVYNSPLHFGNGTRLTVT.

A note on this clone: Other nucleotide sequences from this sample produce the same CDR3. V and J are TRBV19 and TRBJ2-3; D is ambiguous. Germline V gene sequence: CDR1 LNHDA, CDR2 SQIVND (reference sequence). This CDR3 comprises 11 residues. Between the trimmed V and J ends, which lost 2 bases and 6 bases, there was a span of 3 bases. The CDR3 loop reads CASSISDTQYF. CDR3 bases: TGTGCCAGTAGTATAAGTGATACGCAGTATTTT.

The chain employs TRBV28 and TRBJ2-2; TRBD1 matches at 12 bases. Unmatched junction bases numbered 8, after V lost 6 bases and J lost 6 bases. The germline CDR1 and CDR2 sequences are MDHEN and SYDVKM. The CDR3 extends over 16 amino acids. The CDR3 spells CASSSPGTGGPGELFF. Here the CDR3 DNA reads TGTGCCAGCAGCTCTCCCGGGACAGGGGGCCCCGGGGAGCTGTTTTTT. Combining the CDR3 with reference TRBV28 and TRBJ2-2 gives the whole variable domain DVKVTQSSRYLVKRTGEKVFLECVQDMDHENMFWYRQDPGLGLRLIYFSYDVKMKEKGDIPEGYSVSREKKERFSLILESASTNQTSMYLCASSSPGTGGPGELFFGEGSRLTVL.

A few counts support this clone. This sequence joins TRBV9 and TRBJ1-6; D is perhaps TRBD1 (6 bases). CDR1 is SGDLS, CDR2 YYNGEE, per germline. CDR3 length equals 17 residues. The V end was cut by 5 bases, the J end by 3 bases, with 18 bases between. CDR3 sequence reads: CASSSGGPEHYNSPLHF. The CDR3 DNA is TGTGCCAGCAGTTCCGGGGGCCCCGAACACTATAATTCACCCCTCCACTTT.

The chain has TRBV5-1 and TRBJ1-2; TRBD1 is a possible D gene (5 bases). V lost 0 bases and J 5 bases, leaving 14 bases between the germline ends. This CDR3 contains 15 residues. CDR1 is SGHRS, CDR2 YFSETQ, per germline. The CDR3 bases are TGCGCCAGCAGCTTGGCCAGGGCGAGTATATATGGCTACACCTTC. Translated: CASSLARASIYGYTF. Supplemented by reference TRBV5-1 and TRBJ1-2, the full variable domain reads KAGVTQTPRYLIKTRGQQVTLSCSPISGHRSVSWYQQTPGQGLQFLFEYFSETQRNKGNFPGRFSGRQFSNSRSEMNVSTLELGDSALYLCASSLARASIYGYTFGSGTRLTVV.

V and J are TRBV6-5 and TRBJ2-2, with D perhaps matching TRBD1 or TRBD2 (6 bases each). This CDR3 region has 12 residues. The V end was cut by 5 bases, the J end by 8 bases, with 9 bases between. Germline CDR1 is MNHEY and CDR2 is SVGAGI. The CDR3 region is CASSQGRGELFF. In DNA form, the CDR3 reads TGTGCCAGCAGTCAGGGGAGGGGGGAGCTGTTTTTT.

The chain couples TRBV19 to TRBJ1-5, with D hard to call. The CDR3 is 16 amino acids. Germline V gene sequence: CDR1 LNHDA, CDR2 SQIVND (reference sequence). With 5 bases removed from V and 0 bases from J, the gap between germline ends came to 14 bases. Here the CDR3 DNA reads TGTGCCAGTAGTCCCTGGACCGGGGATAGCAATCAGCCCCAGCATTTT. Its protein product is CASSPWTGDSNQPQHF.

This chain joins TRBV18 and TRBJ2-5; 13 nucleotides align to TRBD2. The V segment lost 2 bases and the J segment 5 bases; nucleotides outside the gene matches: 8. The CDR3 is made up of 17 amino acids. Germline CDR1 reads KGHSH; CDR2 reads LQKENI. The CDR3 nucleotides read TGTGCCAGCTCACCAAGGACTAGCGGGAGTGTGGCGGAGACCCAGTACTTC. This gives the protein CASSPRTSGSVAETQYF.

This clone appeared a few times. The V call is TRBV5-6, the J call TRBJ1-1, with 7 bases identical to TRBD1. This CDR3 is built from 15 residues. V lost 0 bases, J lost 8 bases, and 10 bases stayed unmatched. Germline CDR1 is SGHDT and CDR2 is YYEEEE. CDR3 bases: TGTGCCAGCAGCTTGGTCTCAGGGACCAGGGGGGAAGCTTTCTTT. It encodes CASSLVSGTRGEAFF.

The J gene is TRBJ1-5, the V gene TRBV6-5; no definite D call. Per the germline V gene, CDR1 is MNHEY and CDR2 is SVGAGI. V dropped 6 bases and J dropped 3 bases, with 9 bases sitting between them. This CDR3 has 13 amino acids. The CDR3 DNA reads TGTGCCAGCAGACGCGGTTACAATCAGCCCCAGCATTTT. Protein product: CASRRGYNQPQHF.

The chain joins TRBV9 to TRBJ1-1; D is possibly TRBD1 (6 bases). V lost 0 bases and J lost 6, with 15 bases in between. Germline V gives CDR1 SGDLS, CDR2 YYNGEE. The CDR3 runs 15 residues. This chain's CDR3 is CASSVEGTGKSEAFF. Written as DNA, the CDR3 is TGTGCCAGCAGCGTAGAGGGAACAGGGAAATCTGAAGCTTTCTTT.

This chain connects TRBV29-1 to TRBJ2-1, with D uncertain. The CDR3 contains 13 residues. V was clipped by 5 bases and J by 4 bases, with 12 bases between them. Germline lookup yields CDR1 SQVTM and CDR2 ANQGSEA. CDR3 in amino acids: CSVQVITYNEQFF. In DNA form, the CDR3 reads TGCAGCGTTCAGGTGATCACTTACAATGAGCAGTTCTTC.

About this clone itself: Other DNA sequences from this sample encode an identical CDR3 as well. V usage is TRBV29-1 and J usage is TRBJ2-1; the D call may be TRBD1 or TRBD2 (7 bases each). The germline V and J ends were trimmed by 4 bases and 4 bases, with 11 bases remaining between them. The germline gives CDR1 SQVTM, CDR2 ANQGSEA. The CDR3 has 13 amino acids. The CDR3 DNA is TGCAGCGTTGGCCAGGGGGGGTACAATGAGCAGTTCTTC. Translating it yields CSVGQGGYNEQFF.

V gene TRBV10-3 combines with J gene TRBJ2-7; D possibly corresponds to TRBD1 (5 bases). Germline lookup yields CDR1 ENHRY and CDR2 SYGVKD. V was cut by 3 bases and J by 0 bases, with 12 bases left in between. The CDR3 runs 15 residues. DNA for the CDR3: TGTGCCATCAGTGAACTCCCTGGGGCCTCCTACGAGCAGTACTTC. As protein: CAISELPGASYEQYF.

The chain has TRBV7-2 and TRBJ1-2, with D perhaps TRBD1 (6 bases). V lost 5 bases and J 8 bases, leaving 12 bases between the germline ends. The CDR3 spans 12 residues. Germline loops: CDR1 SGHTA, CDR2 FQGNSA. CDR3 residues: CASSPTGVGYTF. CDR3 nucleotides: TGTGCCAGCAGCCCGACAGGTGTAGGCTACACCTTC.

This clone was seen only once. The V call is TRBV6-4, the J call TRBJ2-3; D gene unclear. The CDR3 loop spans 13 amino acids. Germline V gene sequence: CDR1 MRHNA, CDR2 SNTAGT. The ends were cut back, 0 bases at V and 5 bases at J, with 6 bases in the middle. Here the CDR3 DNA reads TGTGCCAGCAGTGACTCGGGTAGAGATACGCAGTATTTT. Translation: CASSDSGRDTQYF.

This clone has only a few counts. This chain uses TRBV3-1 (or the pseudogene TRBV3-2) with TRBJ2-3; D unclear. V lost 0 bases and J 1 base, leaving 14 bases between the germline ends. The CDR3 totals 17 residues. Germline V gives CDR1 LGHDT, CDR2 YNNKEL (reference sequence). For the CDR3, the DNA is TGTGCCAGCAGCCAAGATCTAAGCGACCCCCGCACAGATACGCAGTATTTT. Residues: CASSQDLSDPRTDTQYF.

This clone was observed a single time. The chain carries TRBV7-2 and TRBJ2-7; 8 bases are a match to TRBD2. This CDR3 comprises 16 residues. The ends lost 4 bases at V and 6 bases at J; junction bases unmatched: 14. Germline CDR1 and CDR2: SGHTA and FQGNSA. As DNA, the CDR3 is TGTGCCAGCAGCTACGGGGAGAGGGGACTAGGGCGCGAGCAGTACTTC. Its protein is CASSYGERGLGREQYF.

The chain couples TRBV19 to TRBJ2-7, with 7 bases identical to TRBD1. The junction had 7 bases not matched to a gene; V was cut back by 6 bases and J by 5 bases. CDR3 length: 13 amino acids. Germline assignment: CDR1 LNHDA and CDR2 SQIVND (reference sequence). The CDR3 DNA reads as TGTGCCAGTAGGTTCAAGGGGGCCCACGAGCAGTACTTC. Residues: CASRFKGAHEQYF.

This sequence joins TRBV12-3 or TRBV12-4 and TRBJ2-7, with a possible D match to TRBD1 (5 bases). Trimming pared 4 bases from V and 3 bases from J, leaving 10 bases between. There are 13 residues in the CDR3. The CDR3 is CASSWGVNYEQYF. In DNA form, the CDR3 reads TGTGCCAGCAGTTGGGGCGTAAACTACGAGCAGTACTTC.

The V call is TRBV3-1 (or the pseudogene TRBV3-2), the J call TRBJ2-3; D perhaps matches TRBD1 (5 bases). The CDR3 contains 14 residues. Germline CDR1 reads LGHDT; CDR2 reads YNNKEL (reference sequence). Trimming took off 1 base at V and 0 bases at J, with 5 bases between the two ends. The CDR3, as DNA: TGTGCCAGCAGCCAAGGGACAAGCACAGATACGCAGTATTTT. Protein: CASSQGTSTDTQYF.

This clone was seen once. The chain uses TRBV4-3 and TRBJ1-6, with D perhaps matching TRBD1 (6 bases). V lost 1 base, J lost 8 bases, and 12 bases lay in between. The germline gives CDR1 LGHNA, CDR2 YSLEER. The CDR3 runs 15 residues. The CDR3 loop is CASSQAGGRDSPLHF. The CDR3 DNA follows: TGCGCCAGCAGCCAAGCGGGGGGCAGAGATTCACCCCTCCACTTT.